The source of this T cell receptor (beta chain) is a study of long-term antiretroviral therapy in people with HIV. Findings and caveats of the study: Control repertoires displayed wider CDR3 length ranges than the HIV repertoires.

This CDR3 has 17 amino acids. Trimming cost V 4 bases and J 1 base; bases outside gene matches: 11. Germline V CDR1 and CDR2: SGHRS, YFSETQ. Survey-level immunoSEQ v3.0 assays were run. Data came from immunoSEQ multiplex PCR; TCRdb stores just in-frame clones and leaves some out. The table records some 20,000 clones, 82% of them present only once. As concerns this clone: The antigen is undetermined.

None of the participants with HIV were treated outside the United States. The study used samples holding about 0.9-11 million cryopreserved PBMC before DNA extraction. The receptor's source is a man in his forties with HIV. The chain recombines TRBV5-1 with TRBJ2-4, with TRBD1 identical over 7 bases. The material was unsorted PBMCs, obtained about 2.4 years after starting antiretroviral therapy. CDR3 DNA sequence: TGCGCCAGCAGCCCAAATTCTCAGGGGGAGGCCAAAAACATTCAGTACTTC. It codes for CASSPNSQGEAKNIQYF.